This TCR beta chain was recovered during a study of blood T cell repertoires in COVID-19. Study-wide context: T cells, B-cell-depleted T cells, or PBMCs supplied cDNA or gDNA.

The assay was immunoSEQ multiplex PCR, and TCRdb's table has in-frame clones only and misses some. The table records 250,000 to 300,000 clones, about 89% of them present only once. Sequenced: peripheral blood. This TCR derives from a woman aged 40 to 50 who had recovered from COVID-19.

The CDR3 sequence: CASSSTGDNSPLHF. CDR3 nucleotide sequence: TGTGCCAGCAGTTCGACAGGGGACAATTCACCCCTCCACTTT. The gene calls are TRBV28 and TRBJ1-6; 8 bases line up with TRBD1. The CDR3 runs 14 residues. The V gene's germline CDR1 is MDHEN and CDR2 SYDVKM. V lost 4 bases, J lost 7 bases, and 3 bases stayed unmatched.